This TCR beta chain was recorded in a study of shared clonotypes between healthy human individuals. This clone was recorded only once. Naive CD8 cells were CD45RO-negative, positively selected for CCR7, excluding terminally differentiated effector memory CD45RA+ cells. The CDR3 has 14 amino acids. Trimming shortened V by 4 bases and J by 8 bases, and 15 bases separated the two germline ends. The germline V gene has CDR1 MDHEN and CDR2 SYDVKM. Libraries were prepared by immunoSEQ multiplex PCR; TCRdb keeps only in-frame clonotypes and omits some of them. The table includes around 2.1 million clones, roughly 91% detected once.

Input material: naive CD8+ T cells from PBMCs. This sequence originates from a man aged 18 to 29 in good health. Some clones in this sample may be carry-over from other donors' samples. The J gene is TRBJ2-1, the V gene TRBV28; D gene ambiguous. In nucleotides, the CDR3 is TGTGCCAGCAGTTCCAGACCGGTTCGGGATGAGCAGTTCTTC. Its translation is CASSSRPVRDEQFF.